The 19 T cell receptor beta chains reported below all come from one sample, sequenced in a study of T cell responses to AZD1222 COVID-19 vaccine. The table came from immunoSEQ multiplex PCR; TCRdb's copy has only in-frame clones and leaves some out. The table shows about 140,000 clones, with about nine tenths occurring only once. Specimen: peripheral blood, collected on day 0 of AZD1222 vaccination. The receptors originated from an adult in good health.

Here the CDR3 DNA reads TGTGCCAGCTGGGGCGCGGGACGGAAGACCCAGTACTTC. Its protein is CASWGAGRKTQYF. This chain uses TRBV6-5 with TRBJ2-5, with D perhaps matching TRBD2 (6 bases). Germline CDR1 and CDR2: MNHEY and SVGAGI. The CDR3 consists of 13 residues. Trimming removed 8 bases at V and 6 bases at J, with 16 bases between.

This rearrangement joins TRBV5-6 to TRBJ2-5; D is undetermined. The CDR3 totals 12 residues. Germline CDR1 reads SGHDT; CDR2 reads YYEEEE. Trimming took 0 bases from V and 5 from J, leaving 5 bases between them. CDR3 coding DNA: TGTGCCAGCAGCTTGGACTTCGAGACCCAGTACTTC. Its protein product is CASSLDFETQYF.

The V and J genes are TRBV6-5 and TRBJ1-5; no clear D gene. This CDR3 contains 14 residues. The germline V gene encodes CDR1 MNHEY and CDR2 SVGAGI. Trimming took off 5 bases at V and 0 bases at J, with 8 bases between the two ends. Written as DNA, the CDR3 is TGTGCCAGCAGTCTTCAGGTTAGCAATCAGCCCCAGCATTTT. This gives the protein CASSLQVSNQPQHF.

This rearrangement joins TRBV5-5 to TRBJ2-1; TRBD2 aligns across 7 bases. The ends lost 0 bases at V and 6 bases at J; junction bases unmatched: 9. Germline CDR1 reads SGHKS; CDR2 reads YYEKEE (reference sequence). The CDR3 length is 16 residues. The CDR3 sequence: CASSLAGRGSINEQFF. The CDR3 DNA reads TGTGCCAGCAGCTTGGCCGGACGCGGGAGTATCAATGAGCAGTTCTTC.

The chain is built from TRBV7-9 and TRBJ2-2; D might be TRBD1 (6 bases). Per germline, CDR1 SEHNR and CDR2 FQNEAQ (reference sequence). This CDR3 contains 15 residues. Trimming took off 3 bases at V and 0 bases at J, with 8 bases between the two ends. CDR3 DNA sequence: TGTGCCAGCAGCTTCGGGACATCGAACACCGGGGAGCTGTTTTTT. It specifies CASSFGTSNTGELFF.

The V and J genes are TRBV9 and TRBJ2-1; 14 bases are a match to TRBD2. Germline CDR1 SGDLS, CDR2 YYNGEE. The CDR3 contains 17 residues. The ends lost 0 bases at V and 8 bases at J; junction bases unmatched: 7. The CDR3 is CASSVAGTSGSLHEQFF. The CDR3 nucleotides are TGTGCCAGCAGCGTAGCCGGGACTAGCGGGAGTCTCCATGAGCAGTTCTTC.

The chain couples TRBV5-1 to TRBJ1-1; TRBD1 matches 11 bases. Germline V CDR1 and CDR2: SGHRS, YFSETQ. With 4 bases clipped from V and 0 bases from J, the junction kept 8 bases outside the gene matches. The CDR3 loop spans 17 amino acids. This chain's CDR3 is CASSQLGTGGVNTEAFF. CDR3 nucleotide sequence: TGCGCCAGCAGCCAACTGGGGACAGGGGGGGTGAACACTGAAGCTTTCTTT.

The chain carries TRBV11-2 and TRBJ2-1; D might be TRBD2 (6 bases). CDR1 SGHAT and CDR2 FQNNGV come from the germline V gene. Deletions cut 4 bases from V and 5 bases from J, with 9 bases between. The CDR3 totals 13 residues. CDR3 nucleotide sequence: TGTGCCAGCAGCTCCGTAGCGGACAATGAGCAGTTCTTC. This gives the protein CASSSVADNEQFF. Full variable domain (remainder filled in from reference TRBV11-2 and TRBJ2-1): EAGVAQSPRYKIIEKRQSVAFWCNPISGHATLYWYQQILGQGPKLLIQFQNNGVVDDSQLPKDRFSAERLKGVDSTLKIQPAKLEDSAVYLCASSSVADNEQFFGPGTRLTVL.

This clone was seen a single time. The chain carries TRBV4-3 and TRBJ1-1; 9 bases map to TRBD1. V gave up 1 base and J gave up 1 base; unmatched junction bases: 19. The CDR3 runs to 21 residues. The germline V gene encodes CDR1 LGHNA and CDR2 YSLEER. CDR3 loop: CASSQGRSYRQGGLRNTEAFF. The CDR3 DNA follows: TGCGCCAGCAGCCAAGGGAGAAGTTATCGACAGGGGGGTCTTAGGAACACTGAAGCTTTCTTT.

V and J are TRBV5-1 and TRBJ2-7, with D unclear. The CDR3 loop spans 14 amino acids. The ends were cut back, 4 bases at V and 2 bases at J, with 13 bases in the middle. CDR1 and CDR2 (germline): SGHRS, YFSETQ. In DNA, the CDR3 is TGCGCCAGCAGCCCCCTGGACCGCACCTACGAGCAGTACTTC. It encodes CASSPLDRTYEQYF. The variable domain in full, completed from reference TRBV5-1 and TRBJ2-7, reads KAGVTQTPRYLIKTRGQQVTLSCSPISGHRSVSWYQQTPGQGLQFLFEYFSETQRNKGNFPGRFSGRQFSNSRSEMNVSTLELGDSALYLCASSPLDRTYEQYFGPGTRLTVT.

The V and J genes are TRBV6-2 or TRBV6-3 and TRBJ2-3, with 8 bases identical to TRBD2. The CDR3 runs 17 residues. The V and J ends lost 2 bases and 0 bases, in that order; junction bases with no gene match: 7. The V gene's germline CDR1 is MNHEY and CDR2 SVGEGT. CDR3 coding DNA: TGTGCCAGCAGTTACGGGGGGAGCGGGGGAAGCACAGATACGCAGTATTTT. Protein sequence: CASSYGGSGGSTDTQYF.

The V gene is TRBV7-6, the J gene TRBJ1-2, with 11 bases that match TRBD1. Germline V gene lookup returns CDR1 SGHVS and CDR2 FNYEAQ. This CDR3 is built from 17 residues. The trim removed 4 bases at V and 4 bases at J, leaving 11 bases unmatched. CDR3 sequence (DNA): TGTGCCAGCAGCTCGCGGACAGGGGGCCGTGTTACCTATGGCTACACCTTC. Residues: CASSSRTGGRVTYGYTF.

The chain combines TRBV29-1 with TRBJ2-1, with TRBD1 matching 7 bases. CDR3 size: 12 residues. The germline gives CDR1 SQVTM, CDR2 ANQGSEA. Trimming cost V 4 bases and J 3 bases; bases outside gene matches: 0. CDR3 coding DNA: TGCAGCGTTGGGACAGGCTACAATGAGCAGTTCTTC. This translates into CSVGTGYNEQFF.

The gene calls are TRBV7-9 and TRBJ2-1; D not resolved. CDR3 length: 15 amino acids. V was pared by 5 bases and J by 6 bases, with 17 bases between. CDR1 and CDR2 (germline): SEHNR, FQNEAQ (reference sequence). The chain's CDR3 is CASSPKMVQSNEQFF. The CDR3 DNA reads TGTGCCAGCAGCCCGAAGATGGTTCAATCCAATGAGCAGTTCTTC.

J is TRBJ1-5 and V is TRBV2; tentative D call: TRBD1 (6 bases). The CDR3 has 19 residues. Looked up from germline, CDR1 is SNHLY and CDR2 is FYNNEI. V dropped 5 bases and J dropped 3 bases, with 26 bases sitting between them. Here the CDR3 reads CASSFQRAGDGRNNQPQHF. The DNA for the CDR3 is TGTGCCAGCAGTTTCCAGCGGGCAGGGGACGGGAGGAACAATCAGCCCCAGCATTTT.

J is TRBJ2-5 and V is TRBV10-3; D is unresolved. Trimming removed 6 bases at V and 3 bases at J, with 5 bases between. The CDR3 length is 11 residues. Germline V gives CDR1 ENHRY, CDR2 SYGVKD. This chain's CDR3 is CAIRGEETQYF. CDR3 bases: TGTGCCATCAGAGGAGAAGAGACCCAGTACTTC.

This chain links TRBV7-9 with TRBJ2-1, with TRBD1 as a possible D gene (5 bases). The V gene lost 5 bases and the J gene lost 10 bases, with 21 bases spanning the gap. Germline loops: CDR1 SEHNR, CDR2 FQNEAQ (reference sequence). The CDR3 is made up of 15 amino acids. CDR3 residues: CASSPTMGLTGEQFF. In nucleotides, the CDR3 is TGTGCCAGCAGCCCAACAATGGGGCTTACGGGCGAGCAGTTCTTC. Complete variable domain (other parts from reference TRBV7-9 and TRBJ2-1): DTGVSQNPRHKITKRGQNVTFRCDPISEHNRLYWYRQTLGQGPEFLTYFQNEAQLEKSRLLSDRFSAERPKGSFSTLEIQRTEQGDSAMYLCASSPTMGLTGEQFFGPGTRLTVL.

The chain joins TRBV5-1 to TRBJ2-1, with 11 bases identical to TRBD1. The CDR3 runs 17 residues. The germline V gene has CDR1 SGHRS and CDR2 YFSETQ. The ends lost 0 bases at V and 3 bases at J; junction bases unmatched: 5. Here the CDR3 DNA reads TGCGCCAGCAGCTTGGGGTCCGGGACAGGGGGCTACAATGAGCAGTTCTTC. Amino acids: CASSLGSGTGGYNEQFF.

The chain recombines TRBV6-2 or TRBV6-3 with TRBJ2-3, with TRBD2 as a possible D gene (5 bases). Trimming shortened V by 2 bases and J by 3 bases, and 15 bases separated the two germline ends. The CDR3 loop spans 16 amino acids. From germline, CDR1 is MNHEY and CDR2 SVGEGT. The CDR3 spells CASSYRGIADTDTQYF. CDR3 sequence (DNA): TGTGCCAGCAGTTACAGAGGGATCGCGGATACAGATACGCAGTATTTT.